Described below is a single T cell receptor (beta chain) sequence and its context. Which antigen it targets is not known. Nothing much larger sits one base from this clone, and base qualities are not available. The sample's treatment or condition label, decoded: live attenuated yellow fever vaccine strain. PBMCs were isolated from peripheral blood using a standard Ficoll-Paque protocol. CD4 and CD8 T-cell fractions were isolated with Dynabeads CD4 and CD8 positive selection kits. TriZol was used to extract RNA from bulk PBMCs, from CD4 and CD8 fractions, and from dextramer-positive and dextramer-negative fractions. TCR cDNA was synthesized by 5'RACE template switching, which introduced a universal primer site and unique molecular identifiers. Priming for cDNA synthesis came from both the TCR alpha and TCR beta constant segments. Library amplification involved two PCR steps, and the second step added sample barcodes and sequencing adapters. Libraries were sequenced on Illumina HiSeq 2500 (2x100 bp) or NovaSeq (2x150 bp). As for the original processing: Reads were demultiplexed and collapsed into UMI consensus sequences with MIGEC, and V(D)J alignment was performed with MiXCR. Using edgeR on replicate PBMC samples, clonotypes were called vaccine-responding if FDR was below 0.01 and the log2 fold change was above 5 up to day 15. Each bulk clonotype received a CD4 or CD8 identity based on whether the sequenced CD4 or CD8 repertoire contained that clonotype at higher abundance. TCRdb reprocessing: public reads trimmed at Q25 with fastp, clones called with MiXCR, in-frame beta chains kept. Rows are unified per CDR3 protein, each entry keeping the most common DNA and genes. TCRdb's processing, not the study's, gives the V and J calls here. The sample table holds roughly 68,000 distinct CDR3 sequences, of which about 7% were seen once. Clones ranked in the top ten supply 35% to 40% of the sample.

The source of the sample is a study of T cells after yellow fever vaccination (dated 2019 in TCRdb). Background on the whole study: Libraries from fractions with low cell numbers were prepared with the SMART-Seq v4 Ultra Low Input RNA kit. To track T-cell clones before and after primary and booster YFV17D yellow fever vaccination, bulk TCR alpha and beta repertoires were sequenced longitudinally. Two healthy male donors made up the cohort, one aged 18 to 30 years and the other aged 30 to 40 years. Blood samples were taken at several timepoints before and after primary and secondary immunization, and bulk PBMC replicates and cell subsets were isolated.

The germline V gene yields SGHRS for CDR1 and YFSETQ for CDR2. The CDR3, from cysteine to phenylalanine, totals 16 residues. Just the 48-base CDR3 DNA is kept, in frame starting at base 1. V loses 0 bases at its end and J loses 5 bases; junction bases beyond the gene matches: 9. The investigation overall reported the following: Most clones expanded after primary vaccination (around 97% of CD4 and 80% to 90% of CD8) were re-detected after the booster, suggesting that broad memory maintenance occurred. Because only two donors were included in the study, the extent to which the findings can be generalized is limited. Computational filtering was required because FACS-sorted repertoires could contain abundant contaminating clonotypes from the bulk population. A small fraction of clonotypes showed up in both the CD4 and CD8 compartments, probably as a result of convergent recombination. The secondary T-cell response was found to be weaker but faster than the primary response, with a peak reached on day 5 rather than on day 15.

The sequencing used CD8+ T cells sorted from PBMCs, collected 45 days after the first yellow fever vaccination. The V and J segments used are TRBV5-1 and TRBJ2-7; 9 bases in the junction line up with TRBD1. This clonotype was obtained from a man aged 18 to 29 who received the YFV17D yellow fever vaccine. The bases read TGCGCCAGCAGCTTGGCCTCGGGACAGGGCCGACACGAGCAGTACTTC. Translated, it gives CASSLASGQGRHEQYF.